Below are 9 T cell receptor beta chains sequenced from a single sample in a study of CD8+CD57+ T cells in acquired aplastic anemia. Researchers used genomic DNA as the template to profile TCR beta VDJ and CDR3. MiXCR, run by TCRdb on the reads, gives a single entry per CDR3 protein. This sample yields approximately 32,000 distinct CDR3 sequences, of which under 80% are seen a single time; approximately 22% belongs to the top ten. The specimen was sorted CD4+, CD8+, or CD8+CD57+ T cells (not recorded which) from PBMCs. These receptors were collected from a human donor in good health, serving as a control.

This rearrangement joins TRBV19 to TRBJ1-5; 9 bases match TRBD1. The CDR3 spans 14 residues. Germline CDR1 is LNHDA and CDR2 is SQIVND (reference sequence). Trimming removed 10 bases from V and 2 bases from J; junction bases left unmatched: 6. CDR3 loop: CATDRGGGNQPQHF. CDR3 sequence (DNA): TGTGCCACCGACAGGGGGGGTGGCAATCAGCCCCAGCATTTT.

The chain has TRBV9 and TRBJ2-1, with 8 bases identical to TRBD2. The CDR3 has 15 residues. V trimming: 1 base; J trimming: 1 base; junction bases outside the gene matches: 1. CDR1 is SGDLS, CDR2 YYNGEE, per germline. CDR3 sequence: CASSVTSGSYNEQFF. CDR3 coding DNA: TGTGCCAGCAGCGTAACTAGCGGATCCTACAATGAGCAGTTCTTC.

The chain employs TRBV10-3 and TRBJ2-7; TRBD2 agrees at 11 bases. This CDR3 has 16 amino acids. With V trimmed by 0 bases and J by 4 bases, 5 bases remained unmatched. Germline V gives CDR1 ENHRY, CDR2 SYGVKD. The CDR3: CAISESLGTSGYEQYF. The DNA for the CDR3 is TGTGCCATCAGTGAGTCGCTTGGGACTAGCGGTTACGAGCAGTACTTC.

CDR3 region: CSVGSGHEQYF. The CDR3, as DNA: TGCAGCGTAGGATCGGGGCACGAGCAGTACTTC. The chain couples TRBV29-1 to TRBJ2-5; D is tentatively TRBD1 or TRBD2 (5 bases each). The DNA end favors TRBJ2-7, so the J call may be wrong. Per the germline V gene, CDR1 is SQVTM and CDR2 is ANQGSEA. This CDR3 comprises 11 residues.

This clonotype was seen repeatedly, ten times or more. The J gene is TRBJ1-1, the V gene TRBV20-1; D not resolved. Germline CDR1 DFQATT, CDR2 SNEGSKA (reference sequence). CDR3 size: 13 residues. With 3 bases removed from V and 1 base from J, the gap between germline ends came to 9 bases. The CDR3 spells CSARNVSNTEAFF. The CDR3 DNA reads TGCAGTGCTAGGAATGTTTCGAACACTGAAGCTTTCTTT.

This rearrangement joins TRBV20-1 to TRBJ2-3; D uncertain. CDR3 length equals 16 residues. The V and J ends lost 0 bases and 0 bases respectively, with 13 bases between them. Germline assignment: CDR1 DFQATT and CDR2 SNEGSKA (reference sequence). For the CDR3, the DNA is TGCAGTGCTAGAGATCGGAGAAAACTTAGCACAGATACGCAGTATTTT. Translation gives CSARDRRKLSTDTQYF.

About this clonotype itself: As the CDR3 is not closed by the conserved phenylalanine or tryptophan, this likely results from a read error. The rearrangement joins TRBV20-1 to TRBJ1-1, with D perhaps TRBD1 (5 bases). The ends were cut back, 5 bases at V and 3 bases at J, with 10 bases in the middle. The germline V gene encodes CDR1 DFQATT and CDR2 SNEGSKA (reference sequence). This CDR3 comprises 12 residues. The CDR3 DNA follows: TGCAGTGCTTCGCAGGGTGACACTGAAGCTTTCCTT. Protein sequence: CSASQGDTEAFL.

This clonotype came up a few times. The chain employs TRBV27 and TRBJ2-1, with 9 bases aligning to TRBD2. The germline V gene has CDR1 MNHEY and CDR2 SMNVEV (reference sequence). The CDR3 length is 15 residues. V trimming: 10 bases; J trimming: 2 bases; junction bases outside the gene matches: 9. The CDR3 DNA reads as TGTGCCACAGTGGAGGCTAGCGGGGCCTACAATGAGCAGTTCTTC. Its protein product is CATVEASGAYNEQFF.

CDR3 sequence reads: CATSDSRAPPYEQYF. CDR3 sequence (DNA): TGTGCCACCAGTGACTCCCGGGCCCCCCCTTACGAGCAGTACTTC. The J gene is TRBJ2-7, the V gene TRBV24-1, with D unresolved. The V end was cut by 4 bases, the J end by 4 bases, with 16 bases between. The CDR3 has 15 amino acids. Germline values: CDR1 KGHDR, CDR2 SFDVKD.